The present T cell receptor beta chain was sequenced within a study of blood T cell repertoires in COVID-19 (dated by TCRdb to the early 2020s). Context from the whole study: Collaborator samples came from the United States, Italy and Spain and covered acute and convalescent phases of COVID-19. The material from the prospective study consisted of cDNA or gDNA derived from T cells, B-cell-depleted T cells, or PBMCs. Deeply sampled blood TCRbeta repertoires from subjects exposed to, actively infected with, or recovered from COVID-19 were included in the dataset. A freely available public database, intended as a resource for researchers studying the immune response to SARS-CoV-2, is where the repertoires were released. Samples came from the ongoing ImmuneRACE study (first 160 participants) plus 1,254 subjects from 6 global collaborators. A de-identified subject ID, COVID-19 status, age in years and sex were almost always included in the sample metadata. Where available, HLA class I and class II types were taken from metadata supplied by the sample provider and were not determined by assay-based typing. The investigation overall reported the following: The amount of clinical and demographic metadata varied by source and participant and was provided uncurated.

The immunoSEQ Assay, a bias-controlled multiplex PCR, was used to amplify TCRbeta CDR3 regions from genomic DNA. Per the source publication's procedure: Nucleated cell counts per sample were estimated from amplification of reference gene primers within the assay. To quantify the absolute abundance of each unique TCRbeta CDR3 rearrangement, sequence reads were collapsed and filtered. For each sample, productive Simpson clonality was calculated as the square root of Simpson's diversity index over productive rearrangements. TCRdb stores this immuneACCESS table with in-frame sequences only. Part of the clones is absent; in the studies checked, under half of the shortfall reflects unresolved V genes, and no reason is known for the rest. V and J calls plus clone size are reproduced from that table; the DNA served to infer D and trimming. Recorded for this sample are fewer than 250,000 clones; approximately 80% of them occurred a single time. The leading ten clones occupy over 10% of the sample.

Whole blood was collected in K2EDTA tubes by collaborating institutions according to the institutions' own protocols. Collaborator samples were shipped for TCRbeta analysis as frozen whole blood, isolated PBMCs, or DNA extracted from either sample type. In regard to this clone: This receptor's antigen is unknown. Per-base qualities were not stored, and no clone one base away is much larger.

V trim: 2 bases; J trim: 7 bases; unmatched bases: 2. CDR3 length: 14 amino acids, cysteine to phenylalanine. This entry keeps only the CDR3 DNA: 42 bases, framed from base 1. The germline V gene supplies CDR1 KGHSH and CDR2 LQKENI. Sequenced material: peripheral blood. The V and J segments used are TRBV18 and TRBJ1-6, with 7 central nucleotides matching TRBD1. The clonotype originates from a woman aged 45-65 years with acute or convalescent COVID-19. The DNA reads TGTGCCAGCTCACCAGACAGGGAAAATTCACCCCTCCACTTT. Its amino acids are CASSPDRENSPLHF.